This T cell receptor (beta chain) derives from a study of radiation and T cells in renal cell carcinoma. Time point in this sample: blood 4 weeks post-SBRT, at nephrectomy. Treatment of the sample: 15 Gy SBRT to primary tumor, nephrectomy 4 weeks later. Unmatched junction bases numbered 7, after V lost 3 bases and J lost 8 bases. This CDR3 is built from 16 residues. Germline CDR1 is SGHRS and CDR2 is YFSETQ. Only a few counts were recorded for this clone. Only in-frame clones appear in the TCRdb table, and some are missing; sequencing was by immunoSEQ multiplex PCR. This sample has 65,000 or so clones, with roughly 80% found just once.

The rearrangement uses TRBV5-1 and TRBJ2-1, with TRBD2 matching 14 bases. The source of this sequence is a man in his fifties or sixties with renal cell carcinoma. The sequences come from blood, collected from a patient whose treatment included radiotherapy and nephrectomy. The CDR3, as DNA: TGCGCCAGCAGCTCGGGACTAGCGGGAGTAGTAGATGAGCAGTTCTTC. Translated, it gives CASSSGLAGVVDEQFF. Full variable domain (remainder filled in from reference TRBV5-1 and TRBJ2-1): KAGVTQTPRYLIKTRGQQVTLSCSPISGHRSVSWYQQTPGQGLQFLFEYFSETQRNKGNFPGRFSGRQFSNSRSEMNVSTLELGDSALYLCASSSGLAGVVDEQFFGPGTRLTVL.